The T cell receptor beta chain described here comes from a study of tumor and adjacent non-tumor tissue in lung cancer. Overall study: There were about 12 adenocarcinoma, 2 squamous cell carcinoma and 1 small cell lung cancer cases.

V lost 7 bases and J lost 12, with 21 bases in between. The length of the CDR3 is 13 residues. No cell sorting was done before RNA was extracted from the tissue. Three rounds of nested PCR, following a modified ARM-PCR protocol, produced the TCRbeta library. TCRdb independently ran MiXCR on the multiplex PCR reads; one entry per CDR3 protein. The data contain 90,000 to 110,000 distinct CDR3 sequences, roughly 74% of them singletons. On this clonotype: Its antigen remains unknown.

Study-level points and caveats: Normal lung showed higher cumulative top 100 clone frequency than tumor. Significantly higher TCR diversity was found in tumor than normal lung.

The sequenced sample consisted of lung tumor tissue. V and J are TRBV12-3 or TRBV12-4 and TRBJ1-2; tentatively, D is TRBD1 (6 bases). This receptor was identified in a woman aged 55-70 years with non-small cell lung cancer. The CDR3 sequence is CASNPAGGYDHTF. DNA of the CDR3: TGTGCCAGCAACCCTGCGGGGGGCTATGACCACACCTTC.